The clone carrying this TCR beta chain was detected many times. This record comes from a study of early T cells in non-severe SARS-CoV-2 infection. In the library, individual cDNA molecules carried attached unique molecular identifiers. TCRdb reanalysed the 5' RACE reads using MiXCR and keeps one entry per CDR3 protein. Of about 82,000 distinct CDR3 sequences in the sample, 13% are singletons; the top ten hold about 6.1%. This CDR3 contains 12 residues. V was shortened by 5 bases and J by 6 bases, with 9 bases between the two germline ends. J is TRBJ2-3 and V is TRBV12-3 or TRBV12-4, with no clear D. The source is an adult who was a healthcare worker with PCR-confirmed SARS-CoV-2 infection or an uninfected control (not recorded which). Sequenced input: whole blood. The chain's CDR3 is CASSPMVDTQYF. Written as DNA, the CDR3 is TGTGCCAGCAGTCCCATGGTCGATACGCAGTATTTT.